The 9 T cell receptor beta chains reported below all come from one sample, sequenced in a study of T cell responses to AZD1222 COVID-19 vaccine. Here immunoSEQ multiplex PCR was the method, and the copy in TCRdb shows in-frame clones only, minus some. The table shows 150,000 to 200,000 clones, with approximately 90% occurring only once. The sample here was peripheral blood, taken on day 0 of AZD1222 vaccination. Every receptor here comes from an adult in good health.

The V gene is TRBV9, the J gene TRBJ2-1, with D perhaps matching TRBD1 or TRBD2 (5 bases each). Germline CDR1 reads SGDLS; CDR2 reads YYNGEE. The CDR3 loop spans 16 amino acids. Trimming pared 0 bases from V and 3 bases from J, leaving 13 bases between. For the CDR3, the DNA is TGTGCCAGCAGCGTAGATCCCGGGGCAGGCTACAATGAGCAGTTCTTC. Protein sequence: CASSVDPGAGYNEQFF.

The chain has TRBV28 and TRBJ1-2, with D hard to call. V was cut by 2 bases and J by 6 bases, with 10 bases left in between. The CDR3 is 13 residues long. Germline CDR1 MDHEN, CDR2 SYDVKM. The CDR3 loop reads CASSLIPADGYTF. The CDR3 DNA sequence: TGTGCCAGCAGTTTAATCCCGGCGGATGGCTACACCTTC.

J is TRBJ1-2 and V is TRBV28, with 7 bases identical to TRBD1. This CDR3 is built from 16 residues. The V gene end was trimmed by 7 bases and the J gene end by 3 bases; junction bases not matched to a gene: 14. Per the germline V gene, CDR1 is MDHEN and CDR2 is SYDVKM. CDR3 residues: CASIGYPGGGDYGYTF. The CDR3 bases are TGTGCCAGCATAGGGTACCCAGGGGGTGGTGACTATGGCTACACCTTC.

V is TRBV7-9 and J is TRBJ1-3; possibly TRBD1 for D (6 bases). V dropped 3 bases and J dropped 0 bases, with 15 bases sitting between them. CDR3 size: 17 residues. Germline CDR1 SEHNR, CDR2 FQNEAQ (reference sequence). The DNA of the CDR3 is TGTGCCAGCAGCTTGGTCGGTCAGGGGTCCTCTGGAAACACCATATATTTT. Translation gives CASSLVGQGSSGNTIYF.

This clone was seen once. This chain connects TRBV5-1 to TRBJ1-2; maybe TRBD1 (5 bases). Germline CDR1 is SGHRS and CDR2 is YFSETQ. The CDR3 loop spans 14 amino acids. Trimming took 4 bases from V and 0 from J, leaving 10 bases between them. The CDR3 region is CASSPGLANYGYTF. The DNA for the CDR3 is TGCGCCAGCAGCCCGGGACTTGCTAACTATGGCTACACCTTC.

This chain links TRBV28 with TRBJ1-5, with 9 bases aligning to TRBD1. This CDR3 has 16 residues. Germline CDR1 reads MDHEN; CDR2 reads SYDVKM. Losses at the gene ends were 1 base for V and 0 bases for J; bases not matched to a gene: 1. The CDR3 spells CASSLSGQGSNQPQHF. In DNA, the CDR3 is TGTGCCAGCAGTTTATCGGGACAGGGTAGCAATCAGCCCCAGCATTTT.

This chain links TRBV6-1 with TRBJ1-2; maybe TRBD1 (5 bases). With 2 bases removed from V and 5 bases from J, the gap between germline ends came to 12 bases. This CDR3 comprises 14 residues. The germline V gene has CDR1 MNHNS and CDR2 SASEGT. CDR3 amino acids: CASSERGVPYGYTF. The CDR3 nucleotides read TGTGCCAGCAGTGAACGAGGGGTTCCGTATGGCTACACCTTC.

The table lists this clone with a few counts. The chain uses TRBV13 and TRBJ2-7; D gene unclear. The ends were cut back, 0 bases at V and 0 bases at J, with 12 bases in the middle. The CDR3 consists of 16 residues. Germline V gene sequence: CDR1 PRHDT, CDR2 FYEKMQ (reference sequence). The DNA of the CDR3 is TGTGCCAGCAGCTTAGGAGGAGCGCGAATCTCCTACGAGCAGTACTTC. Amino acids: CASSLGGARISYEQYF.

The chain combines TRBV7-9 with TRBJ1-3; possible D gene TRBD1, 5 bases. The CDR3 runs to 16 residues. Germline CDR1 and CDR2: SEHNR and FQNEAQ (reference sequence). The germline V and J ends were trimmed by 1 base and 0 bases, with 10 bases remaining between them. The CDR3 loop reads CASSLGDLSSGNTIYF. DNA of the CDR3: TGTGCCAGCAGCTTAGGGGACCTTAGCTCTGGAAACACCATATATTTT.